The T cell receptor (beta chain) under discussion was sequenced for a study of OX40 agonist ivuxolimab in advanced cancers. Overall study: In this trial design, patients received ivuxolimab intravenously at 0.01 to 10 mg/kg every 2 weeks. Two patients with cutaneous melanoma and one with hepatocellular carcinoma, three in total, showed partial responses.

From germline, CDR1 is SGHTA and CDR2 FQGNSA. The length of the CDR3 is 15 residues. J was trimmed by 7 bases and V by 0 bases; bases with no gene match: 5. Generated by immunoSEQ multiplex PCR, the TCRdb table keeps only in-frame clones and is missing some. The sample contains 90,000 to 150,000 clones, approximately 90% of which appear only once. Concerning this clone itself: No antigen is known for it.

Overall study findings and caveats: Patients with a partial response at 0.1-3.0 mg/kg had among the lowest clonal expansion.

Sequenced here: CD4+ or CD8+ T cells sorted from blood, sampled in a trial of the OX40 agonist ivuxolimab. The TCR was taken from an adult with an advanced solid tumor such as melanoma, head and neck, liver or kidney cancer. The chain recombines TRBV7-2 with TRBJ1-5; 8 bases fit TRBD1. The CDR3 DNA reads TGTGCCAGCAGCTTAGCGGGACAGGCGGCCCAGCCCCAGCATTTT. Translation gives CASSLAGQAAQPQHF.